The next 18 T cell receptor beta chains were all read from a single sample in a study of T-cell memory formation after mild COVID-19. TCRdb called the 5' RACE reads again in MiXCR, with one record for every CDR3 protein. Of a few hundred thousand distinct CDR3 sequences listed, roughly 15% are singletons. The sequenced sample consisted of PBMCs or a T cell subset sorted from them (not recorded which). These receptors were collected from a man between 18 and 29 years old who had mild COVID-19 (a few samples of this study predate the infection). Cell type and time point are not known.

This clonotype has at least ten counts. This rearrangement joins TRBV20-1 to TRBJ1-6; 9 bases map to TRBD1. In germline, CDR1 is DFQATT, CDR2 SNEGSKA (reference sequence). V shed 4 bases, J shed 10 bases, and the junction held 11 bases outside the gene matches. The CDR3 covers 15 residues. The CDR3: CSANRAGTGRSPLHF. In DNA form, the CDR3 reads TGCAGTGCTAACCGAGCCGGGACAGGGAGATCACCCCTCCACTTT.

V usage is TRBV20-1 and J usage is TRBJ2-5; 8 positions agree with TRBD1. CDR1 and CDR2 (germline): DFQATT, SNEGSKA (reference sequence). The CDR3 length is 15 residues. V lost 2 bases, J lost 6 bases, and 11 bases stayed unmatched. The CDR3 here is CSARIGTGDGKTQYF. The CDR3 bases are TGCAGTGCTAGAATTGGGACAGGCGATGGGAAGACCCAGTACTTC.

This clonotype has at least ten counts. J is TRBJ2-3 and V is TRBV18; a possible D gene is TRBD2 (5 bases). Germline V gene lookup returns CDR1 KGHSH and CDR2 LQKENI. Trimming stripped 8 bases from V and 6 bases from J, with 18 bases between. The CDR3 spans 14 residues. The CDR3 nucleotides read TGTGCCAGCGCAATAAGCGGCCGCTCGGATACGCAGTATTTT. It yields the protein CASAISGRSDTQYF. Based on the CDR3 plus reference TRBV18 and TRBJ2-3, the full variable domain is NAGVMQNPRHLVRRRGQEARLRCSPMKGHSHVYWYRQLPEEGLKFMVYLQKENIIDESGMPKERFSAEFPKEGPSILRIQQVVRGDSAAYFCASAISGRSDTQYFGPGTRLTVL.

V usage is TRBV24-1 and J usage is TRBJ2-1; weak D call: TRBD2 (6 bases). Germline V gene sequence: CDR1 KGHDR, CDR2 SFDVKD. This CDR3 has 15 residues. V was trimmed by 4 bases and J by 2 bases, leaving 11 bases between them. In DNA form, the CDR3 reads TGTGCCACCAGTGAACGGCTAGCGACCTACAATGAGCAGTTCTTC. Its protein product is CATSERLATYNEQFF.

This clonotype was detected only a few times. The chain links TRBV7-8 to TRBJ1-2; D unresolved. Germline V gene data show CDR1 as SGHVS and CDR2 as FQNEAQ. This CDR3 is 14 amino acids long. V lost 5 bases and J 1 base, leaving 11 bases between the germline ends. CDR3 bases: TGTGCCAGCAGCAGCAATCATAATAACTATGGCTACACCTTC. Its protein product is CASSSNHNNYGYTF.

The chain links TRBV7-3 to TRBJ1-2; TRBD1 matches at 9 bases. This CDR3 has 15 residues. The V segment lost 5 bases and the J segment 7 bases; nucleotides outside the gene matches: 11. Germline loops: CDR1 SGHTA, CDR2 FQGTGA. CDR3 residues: CASSRPGQGLSGYTF. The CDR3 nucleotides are TGTGCCAGCAGCCGACCGGGACAGGGCCTCTCTGGCTACACCTTC.

The CDR3: CASSYPRLAGLNTGELFF. CDR3 in DNA: TGTGCCAGCAGTTACCCACGACTAGCGGGACTGAACACCGGGGAGCTGTTTTTT. The chain uses TRBV6-2 or TRBV6-3 and TRBJ2-2; TRBD2 matches at 11 bases. V gave up 2 bases and J gave up 1 base; unmatched junction bases: 6. This CDR3 comprises 18 residues. Germline values: CDR1 MNHEY, CDR2 SVGEGT.

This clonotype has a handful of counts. For the CDR3, the DNA is TGCGCCAGCGGCCAGGACACAGATACGCAGTATTTT. Amino acid sequence: CASGQDTDTQYF. This chain links TRBV5-1 with TRBJ2-3; no firm D call. Germline CDR1 SGHRS, CDR2 YFSETQ. Trimming stripped 7 bases from V and 2 bases from J, with 8 bases between. The CDR3 runs 12 residues.

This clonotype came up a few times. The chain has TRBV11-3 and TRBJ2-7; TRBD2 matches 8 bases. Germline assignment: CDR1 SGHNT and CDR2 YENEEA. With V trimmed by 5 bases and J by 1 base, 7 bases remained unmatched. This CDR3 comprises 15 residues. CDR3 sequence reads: CASSPGLAGSYEQYF. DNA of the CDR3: TGTGCCAGCAGCCCCGGGCTAGCGGGTTCCTACGAGCAGTACTTC.

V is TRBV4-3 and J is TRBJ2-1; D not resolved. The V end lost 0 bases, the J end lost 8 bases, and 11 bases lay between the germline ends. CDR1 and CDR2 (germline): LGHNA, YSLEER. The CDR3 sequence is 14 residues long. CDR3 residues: CASSQDLAVDEQFF. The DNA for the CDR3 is TGCGCCAGCAGCCAAGACCTGGCGGTCGATGAGCAGTTCTTC.

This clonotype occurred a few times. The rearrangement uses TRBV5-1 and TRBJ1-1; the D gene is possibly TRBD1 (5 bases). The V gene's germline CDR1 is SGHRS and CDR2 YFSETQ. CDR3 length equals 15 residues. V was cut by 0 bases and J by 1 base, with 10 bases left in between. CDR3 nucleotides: TGCGCCAGCAGCTTGGAGAGGGGCGCGAACACTGAAGCTTTCTTT. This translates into CASSLERGANTEAFF.

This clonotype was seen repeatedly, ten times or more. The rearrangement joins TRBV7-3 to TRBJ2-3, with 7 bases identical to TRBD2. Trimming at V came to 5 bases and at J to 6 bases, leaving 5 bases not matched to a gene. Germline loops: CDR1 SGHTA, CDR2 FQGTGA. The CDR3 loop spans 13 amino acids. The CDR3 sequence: CASSPVGGDTQYF. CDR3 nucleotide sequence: TGTGCCAGCAGCCCGGTGGGGGGGGATACGCAGTATTTT.

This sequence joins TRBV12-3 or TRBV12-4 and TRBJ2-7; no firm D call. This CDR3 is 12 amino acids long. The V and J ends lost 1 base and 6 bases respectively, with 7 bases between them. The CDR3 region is CASSLVGFEQYF. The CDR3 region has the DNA TGTGCCAGCAGTTTAGTAGGCTTCGAGCAGTACTTC.

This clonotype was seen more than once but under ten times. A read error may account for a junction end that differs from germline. CDR3 sequence reads: CASSSWGTGGDEQFF. The CDR3, as DNA: TGTGCTAGCAGCTCTTGGGGGACAGGGGGCGATGAGCAGTTCTTC. The genes are TRBV7-7 and TRBJ2-1, with 12 nucleotides matching TRBD1. CDR1 and CDR2 from the germline V gene are SSHAT and FNYEAQ (reference sequence). This CDR3 has 15 amino acids.

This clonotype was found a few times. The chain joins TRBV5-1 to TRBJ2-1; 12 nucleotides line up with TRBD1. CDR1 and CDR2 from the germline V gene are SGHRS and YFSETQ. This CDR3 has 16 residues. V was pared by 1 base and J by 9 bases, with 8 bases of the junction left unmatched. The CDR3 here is CASSLSMGQGAGEQFF. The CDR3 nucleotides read TGCGCCAGCAGCTTGAGTATGGGACAGGGGGCCGGTGAGCAGTTCTTC.

The CDR3 sequence is CASSQYNSPLHF. Written as DNA, the CDR3 is TGTGCCAGCAGTCAGTATAATTCACCCCTCCACTTT. The chain joins TRBV12-3 or TRBV12-4 to TRBJ1-6; D is uncertain. V lost 5 bases and J lost 4, with 3 bases in between. The CDR3 contains 12 residues.

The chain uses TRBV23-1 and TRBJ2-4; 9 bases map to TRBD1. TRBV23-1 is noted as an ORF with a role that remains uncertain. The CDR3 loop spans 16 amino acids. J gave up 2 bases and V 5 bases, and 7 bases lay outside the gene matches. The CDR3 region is CASSYTGGASKNIQYF. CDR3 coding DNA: TGCGCCAGCAGTTACACAGGGGGCGCGTCCAAAAACATTCAGTACTTC.

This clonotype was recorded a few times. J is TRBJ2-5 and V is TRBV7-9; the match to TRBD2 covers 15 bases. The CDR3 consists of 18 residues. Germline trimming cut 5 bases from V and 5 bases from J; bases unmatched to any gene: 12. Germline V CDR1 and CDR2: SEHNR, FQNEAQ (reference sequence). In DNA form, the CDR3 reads TGTGCCAGCAGCCCAGGGACTAGCGGGGGGCCATTGGGGGAGACCCAGTACTTC. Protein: CASSPGTSGGPLGETQYF. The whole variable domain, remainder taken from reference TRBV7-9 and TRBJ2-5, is DTGVSQNPRHKITKRGQNVTFRCDPISEHNRLYWYRQTLGQGPEFLTYFQNEAQLEKSRLLSDRFSAERPKGSFSTLEIQRTEQGDSAMYLCASSPGTSGGPLGETQYFGPGTRLLVL.